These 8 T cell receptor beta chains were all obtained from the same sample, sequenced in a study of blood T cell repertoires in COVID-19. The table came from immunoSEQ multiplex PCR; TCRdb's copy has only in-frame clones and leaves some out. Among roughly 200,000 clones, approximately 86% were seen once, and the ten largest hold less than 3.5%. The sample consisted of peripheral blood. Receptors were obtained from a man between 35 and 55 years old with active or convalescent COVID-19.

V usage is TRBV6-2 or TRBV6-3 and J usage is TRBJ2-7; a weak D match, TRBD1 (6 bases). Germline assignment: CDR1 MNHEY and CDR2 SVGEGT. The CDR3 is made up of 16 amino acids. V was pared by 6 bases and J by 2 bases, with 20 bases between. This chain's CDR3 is CASSAFGGTYAYEQYF. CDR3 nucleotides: TGTGCCAGCAGCGCCTTCGGTGGGACATACGCCTACGAGCAGTACTTC.

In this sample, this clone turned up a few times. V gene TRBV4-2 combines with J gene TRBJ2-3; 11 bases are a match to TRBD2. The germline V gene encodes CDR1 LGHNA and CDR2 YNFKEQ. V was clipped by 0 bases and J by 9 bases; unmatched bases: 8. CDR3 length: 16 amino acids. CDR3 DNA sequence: TGTGCCAGCAGCCAAGACGTAGCGGGGGGGGTGAGAACGCAGTATTTT. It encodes CASSQDVAGGVRTQYF.

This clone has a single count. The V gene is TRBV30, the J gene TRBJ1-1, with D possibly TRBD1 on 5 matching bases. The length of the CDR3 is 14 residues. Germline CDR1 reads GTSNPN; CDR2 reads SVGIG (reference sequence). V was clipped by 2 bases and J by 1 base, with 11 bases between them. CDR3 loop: CAWSQGFGNTEAFF. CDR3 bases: TGTGCCTGGAGTCAGGGCTTCGGGAACACTGAAGCTTTCTTT.

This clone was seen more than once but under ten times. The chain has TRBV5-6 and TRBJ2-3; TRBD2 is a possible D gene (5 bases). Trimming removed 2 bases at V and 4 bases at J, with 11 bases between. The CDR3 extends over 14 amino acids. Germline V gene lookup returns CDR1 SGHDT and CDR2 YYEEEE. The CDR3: CASSFSGFADTQYF. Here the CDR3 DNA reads TGTGCCAGCAGCTTTTCGGGGTTCGCAGATACGCAGTATTTT.

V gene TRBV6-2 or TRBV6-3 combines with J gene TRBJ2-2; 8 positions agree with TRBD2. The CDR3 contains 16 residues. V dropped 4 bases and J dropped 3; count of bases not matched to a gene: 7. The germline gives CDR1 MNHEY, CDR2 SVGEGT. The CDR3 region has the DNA TGTGCCAGCAGTTCCCGACTAGCGCAATACACCGGGGAGCTGTTTTTT. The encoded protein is CASSSRLAQYTGELFF.

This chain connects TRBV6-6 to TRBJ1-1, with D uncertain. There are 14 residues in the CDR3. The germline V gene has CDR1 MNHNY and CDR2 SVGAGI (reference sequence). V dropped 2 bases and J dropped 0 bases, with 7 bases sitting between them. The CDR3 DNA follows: TGTGCCAGCAGTTACCACCACATGAACACTGAAGCTTTCTTT. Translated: CASSYHHMNTEAFF.

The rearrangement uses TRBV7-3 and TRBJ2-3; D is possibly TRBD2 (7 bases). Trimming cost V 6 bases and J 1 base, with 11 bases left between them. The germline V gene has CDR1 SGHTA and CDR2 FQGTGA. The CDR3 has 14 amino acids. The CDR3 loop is CASSGGAGTDTQYF. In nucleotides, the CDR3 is TGTGCCAGCAGTGGGGGGGCCGGCACAGATACGCAGTATTTT.

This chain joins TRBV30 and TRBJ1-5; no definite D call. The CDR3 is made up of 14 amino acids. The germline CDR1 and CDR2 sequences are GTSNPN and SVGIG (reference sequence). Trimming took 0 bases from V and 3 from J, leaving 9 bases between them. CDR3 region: CAWSVLTDNQPQHF. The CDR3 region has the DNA TGTGCCTGGAGTGTTCTCACAGACAATCAGCCCCAGCATTTT.